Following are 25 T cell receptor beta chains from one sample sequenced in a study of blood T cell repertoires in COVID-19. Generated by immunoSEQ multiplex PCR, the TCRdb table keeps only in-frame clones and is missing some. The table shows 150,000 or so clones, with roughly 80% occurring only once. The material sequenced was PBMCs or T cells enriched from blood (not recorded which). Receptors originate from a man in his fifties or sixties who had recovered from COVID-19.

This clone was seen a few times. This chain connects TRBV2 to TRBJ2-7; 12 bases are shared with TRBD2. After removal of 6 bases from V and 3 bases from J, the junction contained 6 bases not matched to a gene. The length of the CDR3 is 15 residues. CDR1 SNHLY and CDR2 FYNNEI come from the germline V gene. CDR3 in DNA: TGTGCCAGCAGAAGGACTAGCGGGGTGGTCTACGAGCAGTACTTC. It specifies CASRRTSGVVYEQYF.

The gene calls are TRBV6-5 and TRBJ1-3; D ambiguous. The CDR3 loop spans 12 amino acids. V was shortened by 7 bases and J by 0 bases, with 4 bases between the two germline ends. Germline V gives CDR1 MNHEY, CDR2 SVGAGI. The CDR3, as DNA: TGTGCCAGCACTATCTCTGGAAACACCATATATTTT. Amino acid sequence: CASTISGNTIYF.

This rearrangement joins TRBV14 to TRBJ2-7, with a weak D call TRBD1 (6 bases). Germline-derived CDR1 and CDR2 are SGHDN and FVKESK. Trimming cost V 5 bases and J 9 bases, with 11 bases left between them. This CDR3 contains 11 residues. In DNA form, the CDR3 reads TGTGCCAGCAGCTCAGGGGTGGCGCAGTACTTC. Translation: CASSSGVAQYF.

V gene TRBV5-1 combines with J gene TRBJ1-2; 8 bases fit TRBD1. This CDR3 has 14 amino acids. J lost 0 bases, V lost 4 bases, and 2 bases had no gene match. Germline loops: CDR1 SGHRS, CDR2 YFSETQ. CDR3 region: CASSVTGANYGYTF. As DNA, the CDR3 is TGCGCCAGCAGCGTGACAGGGGCTAACTATGGCTACACCTTC. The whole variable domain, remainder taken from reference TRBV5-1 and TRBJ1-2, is KAGVTQTPRYLIKTRGQQVTLSCSPISGHRSVSWYQQTPGQGLQFLFEYFSETQRNKGNFPGRFSGRQFSNSRSEMNVSTLELGDSALYLCASSVTGANYGYTFGSGTRLTVV.

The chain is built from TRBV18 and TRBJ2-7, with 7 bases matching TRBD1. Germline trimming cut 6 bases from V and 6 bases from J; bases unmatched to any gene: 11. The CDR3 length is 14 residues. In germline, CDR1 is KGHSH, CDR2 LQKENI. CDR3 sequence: CASSYRDSRGEQYF. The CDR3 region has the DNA TGTGCCAGCTCGTACCGGGACAGTCGGGGCGAGCAGTACTTC.

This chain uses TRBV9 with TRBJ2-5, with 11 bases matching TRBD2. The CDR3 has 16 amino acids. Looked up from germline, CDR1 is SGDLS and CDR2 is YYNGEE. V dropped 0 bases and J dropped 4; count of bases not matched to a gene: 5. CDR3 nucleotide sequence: TGTGCCAGCAGCGTAGATAGCGGGGGGGAGCGAGAGACCCAGTACTTC. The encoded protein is CASSVDSGGERETQYF. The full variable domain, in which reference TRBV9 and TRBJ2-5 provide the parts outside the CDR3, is DSGVTQTPKHLITATGQRVTLRCSPRSGDLSVYWYQQSLDQGLQFLIQYYNGEERAKGNILERFSAQQFPDLHSELNLSSLELGDSALYFCASSVDSGGERETQYFGPGTRLLVL.

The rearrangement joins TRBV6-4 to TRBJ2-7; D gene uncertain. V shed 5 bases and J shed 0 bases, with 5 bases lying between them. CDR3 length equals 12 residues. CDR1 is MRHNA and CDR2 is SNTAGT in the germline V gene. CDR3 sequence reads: CASSSHSYEQYF. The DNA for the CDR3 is TGTGCCAGCAGTTCCCACTCCTACGAGCAGTACTTC.

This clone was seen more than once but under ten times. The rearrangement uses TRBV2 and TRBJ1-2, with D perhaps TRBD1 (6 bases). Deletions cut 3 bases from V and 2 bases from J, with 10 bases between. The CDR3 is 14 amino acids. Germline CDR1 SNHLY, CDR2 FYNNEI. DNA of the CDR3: TGTGCCAGCAGTGAGGACAGAATCAACTATGGCTACACCTTC. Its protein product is CASSEDRINYGYTF.

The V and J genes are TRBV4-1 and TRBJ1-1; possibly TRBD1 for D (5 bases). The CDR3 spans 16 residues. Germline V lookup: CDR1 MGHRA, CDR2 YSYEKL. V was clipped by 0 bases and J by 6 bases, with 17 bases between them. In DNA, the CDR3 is TGCGCCAGCAGCCAAGATATGGGATTTGGGGCGGCTGAAGCTTTCTTT. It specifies CASSQDMGFGAAEAFF.

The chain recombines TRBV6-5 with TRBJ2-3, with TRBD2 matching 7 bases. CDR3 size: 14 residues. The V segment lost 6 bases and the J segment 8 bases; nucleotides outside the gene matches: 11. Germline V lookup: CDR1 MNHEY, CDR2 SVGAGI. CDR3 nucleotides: TGTGCCAGCAGGAGGGAGGGCAACCGTGGTACGCAGTATTTT. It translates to CASRREGNRGTQYF.

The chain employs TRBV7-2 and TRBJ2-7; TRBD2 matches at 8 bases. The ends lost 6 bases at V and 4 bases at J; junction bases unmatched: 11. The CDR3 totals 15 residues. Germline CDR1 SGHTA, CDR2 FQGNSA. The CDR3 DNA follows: TGTGCCAGCAGGGCAACCGGGACTAGTATTTACGAGCAGTACTTC. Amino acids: CASRATGTSIYEQYF.

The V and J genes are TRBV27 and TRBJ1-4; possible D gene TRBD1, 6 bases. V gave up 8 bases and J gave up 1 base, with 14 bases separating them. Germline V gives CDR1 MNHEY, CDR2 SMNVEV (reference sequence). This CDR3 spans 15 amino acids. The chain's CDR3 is CASSPKTGTNEKLFF. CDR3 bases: TGTGCCAGCTCCCCCAAGACAGGAACTAATGAAAAACTGTTTTTT. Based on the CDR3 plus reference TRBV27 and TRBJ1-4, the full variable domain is EAQVTQNPRYLITVTGKKLTVTCSQNMNHEYMSWYRQDPGLGLRQIYYSMNVEVTDKGDVPEGYKVSRKEKRNFPLILESPSPNQTSLYFCASSPKTGTNEKLFFGSGTQLSVL.

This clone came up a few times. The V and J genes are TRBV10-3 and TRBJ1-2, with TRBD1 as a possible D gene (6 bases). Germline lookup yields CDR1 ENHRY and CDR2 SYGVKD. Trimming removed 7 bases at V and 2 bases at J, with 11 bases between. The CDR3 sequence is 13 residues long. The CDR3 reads CAIKGQQNYGYTF. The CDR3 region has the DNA TGTGCCATCAAAGGACAGCAGAACTATGGCTACACCTTC.

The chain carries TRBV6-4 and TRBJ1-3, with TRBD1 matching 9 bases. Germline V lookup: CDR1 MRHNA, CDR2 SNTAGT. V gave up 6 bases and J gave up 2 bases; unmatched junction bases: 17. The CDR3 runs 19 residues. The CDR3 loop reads CASRQIQGQGFWTGNTIYF. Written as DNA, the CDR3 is TGTGCCAGCAGGCAGATTCAGGGACAGGGTTTTTGGACTGGAAACACCATATATTTT.

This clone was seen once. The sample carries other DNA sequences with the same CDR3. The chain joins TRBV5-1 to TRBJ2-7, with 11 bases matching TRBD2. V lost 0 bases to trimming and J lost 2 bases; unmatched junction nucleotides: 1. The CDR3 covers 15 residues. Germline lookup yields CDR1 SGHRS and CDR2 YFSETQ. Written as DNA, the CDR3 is TGCGCCAGCAGCTTGGCACTAGCGGGGGCCTACGAGCAGTACTTC. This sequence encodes CASSLALAGAYEQYF.

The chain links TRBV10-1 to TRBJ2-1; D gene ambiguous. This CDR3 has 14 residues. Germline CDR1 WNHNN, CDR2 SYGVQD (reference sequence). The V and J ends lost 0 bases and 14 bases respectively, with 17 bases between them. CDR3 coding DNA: TGCGCCAGCAGTGAGTCTTTTACCACAGAAAGGAAGTTCTTC. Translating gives CASSESFTTERKFF.

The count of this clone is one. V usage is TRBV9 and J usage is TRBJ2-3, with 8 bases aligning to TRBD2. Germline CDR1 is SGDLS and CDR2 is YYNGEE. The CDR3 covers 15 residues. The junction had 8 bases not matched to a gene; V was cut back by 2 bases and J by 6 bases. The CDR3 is CASSVRGGFRDTQYF. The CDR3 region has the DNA TGTGCCAGCAGCGTTCGGGGGGGATTTCGGGATACGCAGTATTTT.

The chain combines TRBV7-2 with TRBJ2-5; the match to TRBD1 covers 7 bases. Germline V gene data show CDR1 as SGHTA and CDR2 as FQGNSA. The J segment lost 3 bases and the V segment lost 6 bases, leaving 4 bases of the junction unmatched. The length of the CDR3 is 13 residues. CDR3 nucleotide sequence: TGTGCCAGCAGTTACGGACAGGAAGAGACCCAGTACTTC. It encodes CASSYGQEETQYF.

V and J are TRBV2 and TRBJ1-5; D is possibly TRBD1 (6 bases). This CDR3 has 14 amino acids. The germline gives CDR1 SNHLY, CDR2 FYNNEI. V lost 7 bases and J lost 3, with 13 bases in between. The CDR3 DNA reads TGTGCCAGCACTTACGACAGGAACAATCAGCCCCAGCATTTT. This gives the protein CASTYDRNNQPQHF.

This CDR3 is CASSLNRVSYEQYF. In DNA form, the CDR3 reads TGCGCCAGCAGCTTAAACAGGGTGAGCTACGAGCAGTACTTC. J is TRBJ2-7 and V is TRBV5-1, with D maybe TRBD1 (6 bases). The V and J ends lost 2 bases and 3 bases respectively, with 12 bases between them. Per the germline V gene, CDR1 is SGHRS and CDR2 is YFSETQ. The CDR3 covers 14 residues.

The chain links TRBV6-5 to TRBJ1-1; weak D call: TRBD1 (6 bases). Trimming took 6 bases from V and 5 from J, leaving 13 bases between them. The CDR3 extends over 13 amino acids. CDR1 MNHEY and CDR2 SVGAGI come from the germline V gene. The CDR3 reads CASRQGSVTEAFF. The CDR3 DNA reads TGTGCCAGCAGGCAGGGGAGTGTTACTGAAGCTTTCTTT.

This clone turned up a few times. CDR3 bases: TGTGCCAGCAGTTATTCCGCGGGAGGAAGACCGGGACAGACGAATAACTATGGCTACACCTTC. It yields the protein CASSYSAGGRPGQTNNYGYTF. The chain recombines TRBV6-2 or TRBV6-3 with TRBJ1-2; TRBD1 matches 7 bases. The CDR3 runs to 21 residues. Germline V gene lookup returns CDR1 MNHEY and CDR2 SVGEGT. J was trimmed by 1 base and V by 3 bases; bases with no gene match: 23.

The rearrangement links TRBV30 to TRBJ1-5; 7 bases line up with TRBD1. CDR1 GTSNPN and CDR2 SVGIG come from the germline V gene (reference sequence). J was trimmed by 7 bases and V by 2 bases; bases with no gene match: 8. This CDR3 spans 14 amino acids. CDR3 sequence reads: CAWSRGQGRQPQHF. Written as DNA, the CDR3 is TGTGCCTGGAGTAGGGGGCAGGGAAGACAGCCCCAGCATTTT.

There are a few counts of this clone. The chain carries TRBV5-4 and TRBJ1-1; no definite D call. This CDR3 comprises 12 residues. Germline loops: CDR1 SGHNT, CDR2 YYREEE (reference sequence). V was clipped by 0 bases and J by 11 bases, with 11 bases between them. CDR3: CASSLAGSEAFF. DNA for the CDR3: TGTGCCAGCAGCTTGGCTGGGTCGGAGGCTTTCTTT. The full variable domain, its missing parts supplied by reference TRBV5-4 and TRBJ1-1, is ETGVTQSPTHLIKTRGQQVTLRCSSQSGHNTVSWYQQALGQGPQFIFQYYREEENGRGNFPPRFSGLQFPNYSSELNVNALELDDSALYLCASSLAGSEAFFGQGTRLTVV.

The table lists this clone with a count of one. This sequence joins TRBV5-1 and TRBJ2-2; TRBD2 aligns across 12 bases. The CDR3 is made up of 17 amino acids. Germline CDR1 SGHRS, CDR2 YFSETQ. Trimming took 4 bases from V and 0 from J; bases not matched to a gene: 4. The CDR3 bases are TGCGCCAGCAGCCCGACTAGCGGGGGCACGAACACCGGGGAGCTGTTTTTT. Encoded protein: CASSPTSGGTNTGELFF.